A single sample is the source of the 3 T cell receptor beta chains below, sequenced in a study of cytomegalovirus exposure and HLA in healthy donors. Primers: 60 Vbeta forward and 13 Jbeta reverse. TCRdb's copy holds only in-frame clones and misses some; the assay was immunoSEQ multiplex PCR. The sample contains 150,000 to 180,000 clones, approximately 72% of which appear only once. Sequencing was carried out using PBMCs. All receptors come from a man between 18 and 29 years old in good health and CMV-seronegative.

This clone was seen a handful of times. The chain employs TRBV6-5 and TRBJ2-2; TRBD1 matches at 8 bases. CDR1 and CDR2 (germline): MNHEY, SVGAGI. Trimming took 6 bases from V and 7 from J; bases not matched to a gene: 10. The CDR3 has 15 residues. This CDR3 reads CASRVQGGSGGELFF. CDR3 sequence (DNA): TGTGCCAGCAGGGTACAGGGGGGCAGTGGCGGGGAGCTGTTTTTT.

The V call is TRBV4-1, the J call TRBJ2-3; 9 nucleotides line up with TRBD2. Germline lookup yields CDR1 MGHRA and CDR2 YSYEKL. The V segment lost 3 bases and the J segment 4 bases; nucleotides outside the gene matches: 14. This CDR3 is built from 18 residues. This CDR3 reads CASSHATVGAGGPDTQYF. The CDR3 region has the DNA TGCGCCAGCAGCCACGCTACCGTTGGGGCGGGGGGGCCAGATACGCAGTATTTT.

The CDR3 DNA is TGTGCCAGCACCCCGACAGGGACCTCACCCCTCCACTTT. This encodes CASTPTGTSPLHF. The rearrangement uses TRBV4-2 and TRBJ1-6; 7 bases match TRBD1. Trimming cost V 7 bases and J 10 bases; bases outside gene matches: 7. The CDR3 is 13 residues long. Germline lookup yields CDR1 LGHNA and CDR2 YNFKEQ.